A selection of T cell receptor beta chains follows, all from one sample in a study of T cell responses to AZD1222 COVID-19 vaccine. Produced via immunoSEQ multiplex PCR; TCRdb's table is partial and in-frame only. The sample records roughly 75,000 clones, around 90% being singletons. The sample in question was peripheral blood, obtained 28 days after the second AZD1222 dose. These TCRs come from an adult who received the AZD1222 COVID-19 vaccine. Both conserved end residues are part of each CDR3. A D gene is named only where the DNA matches it firmly. Some rows mark clone size as missing; the rest say once, few, many or name a class of expanded clone.

CDR3aa: CSARGQGSGDTEAFF
CDR3nt: TGCAGCGCCCGCGGGCAGGGGAGTGGAGACACTGAAGCTTTCTTT
abundance: .
d_gene: .
v_gene: TRBV29-1
j_gene: TRBJ1-1

CDR3aa: CASRPSAGTLNTEAFF
CDR3nt: TGTGCCAGCAGACCCTCGGCCGGGACACTGAACACTGAAGCTTTCTTT
abundance: .
d_gene: .
v_gene: TRBV28
j_gene: TRBJ1-1

CDR3aa: CASSLFSSGGYEQYF
CDR3nt: TGTGCCAGCAGCTTATTTTCCAGCGGGGGTTACGAGCAGTACTTC
abundance: .
d_gene: TRBD2
v_gene: TRBV11-2
j_gene: TRBJ2-7

CDR3aa: CASSLMSRAYGYTF
CDR3nt: TGTGCCAGCAGCTTGATGTCCAGGGCCTATGGCTACACCTTC
abundance: .
d_gene: .
v_gene: TRBV5-6
j_gene: TRBJ1-2

CDR3aa: CASSSGPRSGQYF
CDR3nt: TGTGCCAGCAGCTCTGGACCCAGATCGGGGCAGTACTTC
abundance: .
d_gene: .
v_gene: TRBV7-9
j_gene: TRBJ2-7

CDR3aa: CASSLEGNSPLHF
CDR3nt: TGTGCCAGCAGCCTTGAGGGGAATTCACCCCTCCACTTT
abundance: once
d_gene: .
v_gene: TRBV7-3
j_gene: TRBJ1-6

CDR3aa: CASYNYGYTF
CDR3nt: TGTGCCAGCTATAACTATGGCTACACCTTC
abundance: .
d_gene: .
v_gene: TRBV6-5
j_gene: TRBJ1-2

CDR3aa: CASSSRGGTWYTEAFF
CDR3nt: TGTGCCAGCAGCTCCCGGGGGGGGACGTGGTATACTGAAGCTTTCTTT
abundance: .
d_gene: .
v_gene: TRBV3-1/TRBV3-2
j_gene: TRBJ1-1

CDR3aa: CASSPWTSSQETQYF
CDR3nt: TGTGCCAGCAGTCCATGGACCTCGAGCCAAGAGACCCAGTACTTC
abundance: .
d_gene: .
v_gene: TRBV2
j_gene: TRBJ2-5

CDR3aa: CASSPNTDSPLHF
CDR3nt: TGTGCCAGCAGCCCGAACACCGATTCACCCCTCCACTTT
abundance: .
d_gene: .
v_gene: TRBV12-3/TRBV12-4
j_gene: TRBJ1-6